This TCR beta chain is drawn from a study of cytomegalovirus exposure and HLA in healthy donors (dated by TCRdb to between 2016 and 2019). Describing the broader study: An earlier analysis of 587 of the donors reported 250 to 300 Gb of sequence data and approximately 120 million unique TCR beta sequences obtained from about 170 million T cells. Roughly 300 gigabases of sequencing data and around 80 million unique TCR sequences made up an early release that covered over 550 HLA-typed donors. The genetic ancestry cluster associated with self-reported Caucasian donors included approximately 85% of the approximately 430 genotyped donors. The study was designed to test whether signatures of past pathogen exposure could be identified by cataloging public T cell receptors. The study used immunosequencing to profile the T cell repertoires of under 700 subjects and linked those repertoires to cytomegalovirus serostatus. In addition to the first cohort of several hundred subjects, a separate validation cohort of 120 different subjects was used. To predict cytomegalovirus infection status, the study combined high-throughput TCR immunosequencing, statistical association of individual TCRs with disease status, and machine learning. In a later analysis, previously published TCR beta repertoires from 666 donors were re-analyzed and high-resolution HLA genotyping was added so that TCR occurrence patterns could be studied. The later analysis used no new phenotypic data to find candidate immune exposures, relying instead on TCR beta sequences and their occurrence across donors. An earlier analysis of several hundred of the donors applied high-throughput TCR beta sequencing to assess whether each TCR beta V gene segment acted as functional or pseudogenic. Donor age, sex, ethnicity and CMV serostatus were collected together with the repertoire data. A later genetic analysis used genome-wide SNP genotypes for about 65% of the 666 donors, treating that subset as a discovery cohort. Every discovery cohort repertoire had been produced on one sequencing platform. Both class I and class II loci were covered by HLA typing, at four-digit resolution. The number of typed donors differed by locus: roughly 629-630 for A, B, C, DRB1 and DQB1; 500 to 550 for DQA1; 600 to 610 for DPA1; and 400 to 480 for DPB1. Roughly five DR-DQ haplotypes were treated as single units for association and clustering because of strong linkage in the cohort. On average, 235,054 unique TCR beta nucleotide sequences were sequenced per donor among 300 to 500 genotyped donors of the cohort, with 15% to 20% of those sequences being non-productive. Overall study outcomes, separate from this receptor: Most TCR sequences were observed very rarely across donors, whereas some public TCRs were present in many individuals. Because counts were too low, 15 to 20 rarely observed V segments, including chromosome 9 orphons, were excluded from the earlier analysis of 587 of the donors. Linkage disequilibrium might explain the correlated functional status among segregating V segments, but an unknown experimental factor could not be excluded. Three of the identified cytomegalovirus-associated TCR beta chains were confirmed in vitro to be specific for cytomegalovirus antigens. According to a later genetic analysis, donors in an Asian-associated ancestry cluster had fewer N-insertions in productive TCRs than the approximately 700-donor mean. Because some donors lacked HLA typing at each locus, the association tests relied only on the typed subset. The authors suggested that the approach could potentially be extended to other disease states and immunological phenotypes. The classifier was reported to diagnose cytomegalovirus status with high specificity and sensitivity in both the original and validation cohorts. A cluster of highly shared sequence variants was judged likely to be a technical artifact of the sequencing pipeline. In a later analysis, TCR association rates were found to vary across HLA loci, with the most associated TCRs seen for DRB1 alleles and the fewest for HLA-C alleles. When HLA alleles, especially DR and DQ, strongly co-occurred, attributing TCR associations to individual alleles was difficult. For the cohort, immune exposure information was limited to CMV serostatus. According to a later analysis, parvovirus B19, influenza, CMV and Epstein-Barr virus appeared linked to several top co-occurrence clusters. In a later analysis, most CMV-associated TCR beta chains were found to appear HLA-restricted, with HLA associations seemingly driven largely by CMV exposure. In an earlier analysis of about 540 of the donors, most TCR beta V segments were observed in productive rearrangements about 90% or about 30% of the time, broadly matching IMGT annotations. Only TCR beta chains were sequenced in this cohort, and the absence of alpha or paired-chain data limited detectable features. The presence/absence analyses assumed that sequencing depth was roughly uniform across donors, and that assumption may not be true. A later genetic analysis associated a missense DCLRE1C variant with V-gene and J-gene trimming of TCR beta chains, and an independent cohort replicated the association. At a false discovery rate of 0.05, a later analysis linked 16,951 TCR beta sequences to specific HLA alleles. Compared with equally common non-associated chains, HLA-associated TCR beta chains in a later analysis were more clonally expanded and had lower generation probabilities. A further reported finding was that TCR beta sequences accurately predicted the HLA-A and HLA-B alleles for most subjects in the first cohort. In the study, approximately 150 TCR beta chains were listed as associated with cytomegalovirus.

The cohort consisted of 670 or so healthy bone marrow donors. At the time of sampling, every cohort member was nominally healthy, though immune exposures that went unrecorded were likely present. The donor tested CMV seronegative, placing the donor among the roughly 350 seronegative members of the cohort. A peripheral blood sample was collected from each donor, and TCR beta sequencing was performed on peripheral blood mononuclear cells. Genomic DNA was extracted from the blood cell samples with the Qiagen DNeasy Blood Extraction Kit. Library preparation used the immunoSEQ multiplex PCR assay. A mixture of 60 forward primers for TCR Vbeta segments and 13 reverse primers for TCR Jbeta segments was used in the multiplex PCR. The CDR3 region of rearranged TCR beta genes was amplified from genomic DNA with a multiplex PCR assay. The amplified TCR beta libraries were sequenced on the Illumina HiSeq System as 87-base-pair reads. Processing in the source paper ran as follows. A later analysis tallied roughly 78 million unique TCR beta chains across the 666 repertoires, and 10 million to 11 million of those chains were shared by two or more donors. Raw reads were error-corrected and collapsed into unique sequences with a nearest-neighbor algorithm that merged closely related sequences to remove PCR and sequencing errors. To assign V, D and J gene segments, CDR3 sequences were aligned to IMGT reference sequences. For a sequence to be retained, a match of at least six nucleotides to both a V gene segment and a J gene segment was required. Rearrangements were classified as productive when the CDR3 lacked stop codons and remained in frame with V and J, and all other rearrangements were classified as non-productive. CDR3 was defined according to IMGT convention as the region running from the second conserved V-encoded cysteine to the conserved J-encoded phenylalanine. In an earlier analysis of 587 of the donors, sequences lacking an unambiguous match to a single V gene segment were excluded. In an earlier analysis of 587 of the donors, a V segment was called functional when productive rearrangements were above 56.7%, and segregating when the standard deviation between donors exceeded 5%. A statistical classification framework was developed to diagnose cytomegalovirus status using the catalog of TCR beta chain sequences. A later analysis assigned V and J genes by comparing TCR nucleotide sequences with IMGT/GENE-DB human TR gene sequences. A later analysis assigned CDR3 sequences and most-parsimonious VDJ recombination scenarios with the TCRdist pipeline. In a later analysis, every TCR beta chain was defined by the combination of its CDR3 amino acid sequence and its V-gene family, and reads without a unique V-gene family were dropped. To address suspected cross-contamination and a sequencing artifact, a later analysis removed roughly 640 highly shared, low-generation-probability nucleotide sequences. In a later analysis, a clonal expansion index was calculated for each public chain from normalized within-repertoire ranks of inferred template counts. In a later analysis, generation probabilities were computed with a VDJ recombination model fitted to out-of-frame rearrangements, and the resulting probabilities were checked against IGoR. Hypergeometric tests were used in a later analysis to score TCR-TCR, TCR-HLA and TCR-CMV co-occurrence, with a repertoire-size bias correction applied to the TCR pairs. A later analysis estimated false discovery rates by permuting HLA or CMV assignments 20 times. In a later analysis, co-occurring TCRs were grouped using DBSCAN, with TCRdist sequence similarity added in when clustering inside HLA-allele-positive subsets. Repertoires with fewer than 30,000 or more than 120,000 public chains, plus five repertoires with anomalous nucleotide sharing, were excluded from co-occurrence clustering. As stored in TCRdb, this immuneACCESS dataset retains in-frame rearrangements with V and J assigned. A fraction of the clones does not appear; measured against another copy, unresolved V genes explain less than half of the discrepancy, and the remainder lacks a known reason. V and J calls and clone size follow that table, whereas D and trimming were derived from the DNA. The sample table contains about 160,000 clones; only one count was recorded for 80% to 85% of them. Around 0.96% of the sample lies in the top ten.

This clone has just one count. It has no known antigen specificity. Per-base qualities were not stored, and no clone one base away is much larger. Sequenced sample: PBMCs. This TCR was sampled from a man aged 25 to 40 in good health and CMV-seronegative.

The nucleotide sequence reads as follows: TGCGCCAGCAGCCAAGATCCGACTAACTTACCCACAGATACGCAGTATTTT. Translated, this gives CASSQDPTNLPTDTQYF. Rearrangement joined TRBV4-3 to TRBJ2-3; the D segment could be TRBD2, given 5 matching bases. Deletion took 0 bases off V and 2 bases off J, with a span of 15 bases between the germline ends. As encoded in the germline V gene, CDR1 is LGHNA while CDR2 is YSLEER. From its cysteine to its phenylalanine, the CDR3 spans 17 amino acids. The sequence is cut down to CDR3 DNA, 51 bases in frame from base 1.